This T cell receptor (beta chain) appears in the sequencing data of a study of blood T cell repertoires in COVID-19 (TCRdb year 2020). At the level of the whole study: Samples covering the acute and convalescent phases of COVID-19 were provided by collaborators in the United States, Italy and Spain. Subjects who had been exposed to COVID-19, were actively infected with it, or had recovered from it provided the deeply sampled blood TCRbeta repertoires that made up the dataset. The repertoires were released in a freely available public database meant as a resource for research on the immune response to SARS-CoV-2. The prospective study material was composed of cDNA or gDNA derived from T cells, B-cell-depleted T cells, or PBMCs. The sample metadata nearly always contained a de-identified subject ID, COVID-19 status, age in years and sex. Samples were obtained from the ongoing ImmuneRACE study (first 160 participants) and from some 1,200 subjects provided by 6 global collaborators. Where available, HLA class I and class II types were obtained from metadata supplied by the sample provider rather than from assay-based typing.

One collaborating source in Seattle enrolled patients during active infection and followed them longitudinally through the course of disease. Each collaborating institution followed its own protocols to collect whole blood in K2EDTA tubes. For TCRbeta analysis, collaborators shipped samples in one of three forms: frozen whole blood, isolated PBMCs, or DNA extracted from either of those sample types. Points on this clone: No cognate antigen has been identified for it. Within one base of it there is no much larger clone, and no base qualities were kept.

The immunoSEQ Assay, a bias-controlled multiplex PCR, was used to amplify TCRbeta CDR3 regions from genomic DNA. The published analysis was carried out like this. Within the assay, amplification of reference gene primers was used to estimate how many nucleated cells each sample contained. To quantify the absolute abundance of each unique TCRbeta CDR3 rearrangement, sequence reads were collapsed and filtered. Productive Simpson clonality was computed per sample as the square root of Simpson's diversity index over productive rearrangements. In TCRdb, the immuneACCESS table is reduced to in-frame sequences with V and J assigned. These tables do not hold every clone; where another copy was compared, an unresolved V gene accounts for under half, and the others remain unexplained. D and trimming were read from the DNA, whereas the V and J calls and clone size are those reported in that table. A total of 100,000 to 150,000 clones appear in this sample, 80% to 90% of them only once. The top ten clones comprise around 4.5% of the sample.

The germline V and J ends show losses of 5 bases and 7 bases respectively, and no gene match explains 10 bases of the junction. Based on the germline V gene, the CDR1 and CDR2 sequences are SGHVS and FQNEAQ. The CDR3 starts with the cysteine, ends with the phenylalanine, and has 15 residues. This entry keeps only the CDR3 DNA: 45 bases, framed from base 1. General study outcomes and caveats: Clinical and demographic metadata were provided uncurated, with the amount varying by source and participant.

The chain is made from TRBV7-8 and TRBJ1-1; TRBD1 fits 10 bases in the junction. Source material: peripheral blood. The sequence was obtained from a man aged 60 to 69 with COVID-19, enrolled during active disease. The nucleotide sequence reads TGTGCCAGCAGCCCACGGGACAGGGGAATTATTGAAGCTTTCTTT. It translates as CASSPRDRGIIEAFF.